A selection of T cell receptor beta chains follows, all from one sample in a study of T cells in localized non-small cell lung cancer. Profiled with immunoSEQ multiplex PCR; TCRdb holds only in-frame clones, not every one. The data contain 25,000 to 35,000 clones, over 80% of them singletons. This specimen consisted of peripheral blood mononuclear cells, obtained before any cancer treatment. These receptors were taken from a woman aged 40 to 75 with stage III lung adenocarcinoma. Each CDR3 is given with its conserved first and last residue. Each record gives: clone size, V gene, D gene, J gene, CDR3 DNA, CDR3 protein. The D gene is left open where the match is weak. Not every row has a clone size; where given, it reads once, few, many or a size class.

>-|TRBV5-1|-|TRBJ1-6
TGCGCCAGCAGCTTGGGACAGAATTATAATTCACCCCTCCACTTT
CASSLGQNYNSPLHF
>-|TRBV18|-|TRBJ1-1
TGTGCCAGCTCACTAGGGCGAGGCAACACTGAAGCTTTCTTT
CASSLGRGNTEAFF
>-|TRBV6-1|-|TRBJ2-3
TGTGCCAGCAGTGCTCAGGGGACAGATACGCAGTATTTT
CASSAQGTDTQYF
>-|TRBV7-9|-|TRBJ2-5
TGTGCCAGCAGCTTGGCTCAAGAGACCCAGTACTTC
CASSLAQETQYF
>-|TRBV7-9|TRBD2|TRBJ2-3
TGTGCCAGCAGCTTTGGGACTAGCGGGAGGATTGTTGCAGATACGCAGTATTTT
CASSFGTSGRIVADTQYF
>few|TRBV29-1|TRBD2|TRBJ2-3
TGCAGCGGGGTACTAGCGGGCCCTAGCACAGATACGCAGTATTTT
CSGVLAGPSTDTQYF
>-|TRBV10-2|-|TRBJ2-5
TGCGCCAGCAGTGAAAGGGAAGAGACCCAGTACTTC
CASSEREETQYF
>-|TRBV5-1|TRBD2|TRBJ2-3
TGCGCCAGCAGCTTGGGACTAGCGGGAGTGGATACGCAGTATTTT
CASSLGLAGVDTQYF
>-|TRBV2|-|TRBJ1-4
TGTGCCAGCACTCAGCGTGGCAGTACAGAAAAACTGTTTTTT
CASTQRGSTEKLFF
>-|TRBV30|-|TRBJ2-3
TGTGCCTGGAGTGTAGCTGGAATCACAGATACGCAGTATTTT
CAWSVAGITDTQYF
>once|TRBV11-3|-|TRBJ2-1
TGTGCCAGCAGCCCAGGTCGCGGGCGCTCCTACAATGAGCAGTTCTTC
CASSPGRGRSYNEQFF
>-|TRBV2|-|TRBJ2-5
TGTGCCAGCAGTGTGCACAGAGAAGAGACCCAGTACTTC
CASSVHREETQYF
>-|TRBV18|-|TRBJ1-5
TGTGCCAGCTCACCACAAAAGGGCAATCAGCCCCAGCATTTT
CASSPQKGNQPQHF
>-|TRBV5-1|TRBD1|TRBJ1-4
TGCGCCAGCTGGTCCCCGTCAGGGGGCGCAGAAAAACTGTTTTTT
CASWSPSGGAEKLFF
>-|TRBV18|-|TRBJ2-7
TGTGCCAGCTCACCACCGTCTCGTGGCTACTCCTACGAGCAGTACTTC
CASSPPSRGYSYEQYF
>-|TRBV28|-|TRBJ2-1
TGTGCCAGCACCTCAAGCGAGAGCTCCTACAATGAGCAGTTCTTC
CASTSSESSYNEQFF
>-|TRBV10-1|-|TRBJ1-3
TGCGCCAGCGGGGATAACTCTGGAAACACCATATATTTT
CASGDNSGNTIYF
>-|TRBV4-1|-|TRBJ1-2
TGCGCCAGCAGCCTATTCCAGGACCCACGCCGAGACTATGGCTACACCTTC
CASSLFQDPRRDYGYTF
>-|TRBV7-9|-|TRBJ1-1
TGTGCCAGCAGCTTAGGTCAGGGGACTGAAGCTTTCTTT
CASSLGQGTEAFF
>-|TRBV30|-|TRBJ2-1
TGTGCCTGGAACCGGGTGAGCTCCTACAATGAGCAGTTCTTC
CAWNRVSSYNEQFF
>-|TRBV9|TRBD1|TRBJ2-7
TGTGCCAGCAGCGGGACAGGGCGTACCTACGAGCAGTACTTC
CASSGTGRTYEQYF
>-|TRBV2|-|TRBJ2-5
TGTGCCAGCGTAAGGGGAGAGACCCAGTACTTC
CASVRGETQYF
>-|TRBV14|TRBD2|TRBJ2-7
TGTGCCAGCAGCCACCTCAACGGCGGGGGGACCTACGAGCAGTACTTC
CASSHLNGGGTYEQYF
>-|TRBV15|TRBD2|TRBJ2-1
TGTGCCACCAGCAGAGACCTAGCGGGGTACAATGAGCAGTTCTTC
CATSRDLAGYNEQFF
>once|TRBV11-2|TRBD2|TRBJ2-3
TGTGCCAGCAGCTTTCTGACTAGCGGTTTGACAGATACGCAGTATTTT
CASSFLTSGLTDTQYF
>-|TRBV9|-|TRBJ2-3
TGTGCCAGCAGCCCCCAGGGAACAGATACGCAGTATTTT
CASSPQGTDTQYF
>-|TRBV2|-|TRBJ2-2
TGTGCCAGCTCGGGACAGAACACCGGGGAGCTGTTTTTT
CASSGQNTGELFF
>few|TRBV9|-|TRBJ1-1
TGTGCCAGCAGCGTAGGGCAGGGCATGAACACTGAAGCTTTCTTT
CASSVGQGMNTEAFF
>-|TRBV7-9|-|TRBJ1-3
TGTGCCAGCAGCTTAGCCGGATTCTCTGGAAACACCATATATTTT
CASSLAGFSGNTIYF
>-|TRBV15|-|TRBJ1-1
TGTGCCACCAGCAGAGCCCTGGGAGGGAACACTGAAGCTTTCTTT
CATSRALGGNTEAFF
>-|TRBV5-1|-|TRBJ1-2
TGCGCCAGCAGTCCGGGGGAGTATGGCTACACCTTC
CASSPGEYGYTF
>-|TRBV5-4|TRBD1|TRBJ1-6
TGTGCCAGCAGCCGACAGGGTGGCGATTCACCCCTCCACTTT
CASSRQGGDSPLHF
>-|TRBV11-2|TRBD2|TRBJ2-5
TGTGCCAGCAGCCTGTCTAGCGGGGGCCAAGAGACCCAGTACTTC
CASSLSSGGQETQYF
>-|TRBV5-6|-|TRBJ2-1
TGTGCCAGCAGCGGGGGCCTTCTGAATGAGCAGTTCTTC
CASSGGLLNEQFF
>-|TRBV6-1|TRBD1|TRBJ1-2
TGTGCCAGCAGTGAAGCGGGGGGGACAGCGCCCCGGAATGGCTACACCTTC
CASSEAGGTAPRNGYTF
>-|TRBV6-6|TRBD2|TRBJ2-1
TGTGCCAGCAGTTTACCGGGACTAGCGGGAGACGAGCAGTTCTTC
CASSLPGLAGDEQFF
>-|TRBV7-9|TRBD2|TRBJ2-2
TGTGCCAGCAGCTTCCCGGGAGGCAGGAACACCGGGGAGCTGTTTTTT
CASSFPGGRNTGELFF
>-|TRBV7-9|-|TRBJ2-7
TGTGCCAGCAGTCTACAGGGCTACGAGCAGTACTTC
CASSLQGYEQYF
>few|TRBV19|TRBD1|TRBJ2-6
TGTGCCAGTAGGCCGGGACAGGGGGCCGCGGACTCTGGGGCCAACGTCCTGACTTTC
CASRPGQGAADSGANVLTF
>-|TRBV5-6|TRBD1|TRBJ2-4
TGTGCCAGCAGTCTGGGGCAGGGGGCGACCAAAAACATTCAGTACTTC
CASSLGQGATKNIQYF
>-|TRBV5-1|-|TRBJ1-1
TGCGCCAGCAGCTGGGGGACATCCCACACTGAAGCTTTCTTT
CASSWGTSHTEAFF
>-|TRBV5-1|-|TRBJ2-5
TGCGCCAGCAGAAGAGGAGAAGAGACCCAGTACTTC
CASRRGEETQYF